Listed here is a single TCR beta chain. Original methodology: From reference gene primer amplification, estimates of nucleated cell counts were derived. TCRdb's table, derived via immunoSEQ multiplex PCR, lists solely in-frame clones and lacks some. D and trimming come from the DNA, and the V and J calls and clone size come from that table. In the table there are 140,000 or so clones, 88% of which are singletons. Germline V gives CDR1 MNHEY, CDR2 SVGAGI. The CDR3 totals 12 residues. Trimming cost V 6 bases and J 0 bases, with 5 bases left between them. The data were taken from a study of blood T cell repertoires in COVID-19.

The sample comprised peripheral blood. The clonotype comes from a human donor with COVID-19, enrolled during active disease. The donor label of this sample is uncertain. The rearrangement uses TRBV6-5 and TRBJ1-1; no firm D call. The DNA of the CDR3 is TGTGCCAGCAGAGAGATGAACACTGAAGCTTTCTTT. Its protein product is CASREMNTEAFF.